Below are 32 T cell receptor beta chains sequenced from a single sample in a study of control samples from healthy donors and cancer patients (dated by TCRdb to the early 2020s). Libraries came from the immunoSEQ multiplex PCR assay. TCRdb retrieved this table from immuneACCESS and kept in-frame rearrangements only. Not all clones are present; in checked studies, unresolved V genes account for under half, and no reason is known for the remainder. For this sample the table gives 130,000 or so clones, of which roughly 90% were detected only once. Approximately 2% of the sample lies in the top ten. Material for sequencing was blood. The receptors stem from a woman between 45 and 65 years old in good health.

This clone was recorded once. V is TRBV18 and J is TRBJ1-5, with 7 nucleotides matching TRBD1. CDR3 length: 13 residues. With V trimmed by 4 bases and J by 7 bases, 4 bases remained unmatched. Germline CDR1 is KGHSH and CDR2 is LQKENI. Here the CDR3 reads CASSLDRQQPQHF. The CDR3 DNA is TGTGCCAGCTCACTGGACAGGCAGCAGCCCCAGCATTTT.

The rearrangement uses TRBV7-9 and TRBJ1-1, with D hard to call. In germline, CDR1 is SEHNR, CDR2 FQNEAQ (reference sequence). The CDR3 is made up of 15 amino acids. Trimming shortened V by 3 bases and J by 4 bases, and 15 bases separated the two germline ends. The CDR3 DNA sequence: TGTGCCAGCAGCTTTCAGTCGGGATTGAGCACTGAAGCTTTCTTT. It encodes CASSFQSGLSTEAFF.

This chain links TRBV4-1 with TRBJ1-5; D is undetermined. Trimming shortened V by 3 bases and J by 6 bases, and 9 bases separated the two germline ends. Looked up from germline, CDR1 is MGHRA and CDR2 is YSYEKL. There are 13 residues in the CDR3. The CDR3 region has the DNA TGCGCCAGCAGCCAGCCCGGCGGTCAGCCCCAGCATTTT. This encodes CASSQPGGQPQHF.

The chain combines TRBV3-1 (or the pseudogene TRBV3-2) with TRBJ2-7, with D tentatively TRBD1 or TRBD2 (5 bases each). Germline V gene data show CDR1 as LGHDT and CDR2 as YNNKEL (reference sequence). The V and J ends lost 4 bases and 2 bases respectively, with 18 bases between them. The CDR3 is 16 residues long. The DNA of the CDR3 is TGTGCCAGCAGCCTAGGTTGGGGACCAGTTGCCTACGAGCAGTACTTC. Translating gives CASSLGWGPVAYEQYF.

The chain recombines TRBV29-1 with TRBJ2-6; D call uncertain. The V end was cut by 4 bases, the J end by 0 bases, with 4 bases between. The CDR3 consists of 13 residues. CDR1 and CDR2 from the germline V gene are SQVTM and ANQGSEA. CDR3 DNA sequence: TGCAGCGTTGCCGGCTCTGGGGCCAACGTCCTGACTTTC. This codes for CSVAGSGANVLTF.

V and J are TRBV5-1 and TRBJ1-1; 10 bases agree with TRBD1. Unmatched junction bases numbered 8, after V lost 4 bases and J lost 5 bases. The CDR3 runs to 15 residues. CDR1 and CDR2 (germline): SGHRS, YFSETQ. CDR3 loop: CASSPGTGAQTEAFF. The CDR3 DNA is TGCGCCAGCAGCCCTGGGACAGGGGCGCAGACTGAAGCTTTCTTT. The full variable domain, completed using reference TRBV5-1 and TRBJ1-1, is KAGVTQTPRYLIKTRGQQVTLSCSPISGHRSVSWYQQTPGQGLQFLFEYFSETQRNKGNFPGRFSGRQFSNSRSEMNVSTLELGDSALYLCASSPGTGAQTEAFFGQGTRLTVV.

The chain employs TRBV10-1 and TRBJ2-1; TRBD2 might be the D (5 bases). This CDR3 is built from 14 residues. The germline CDR1 and CDR2 sequences are WNHNN and SYGVQD (reference sequence). Trimming stripped 6 bases from V and 6 bases from J, with 15 bases between. The CDR3 DNA reads TGCGCCAGCAGACTGACGAGGGCGTCCAATGAGCAGTTCTTC. This encodes CASRLTRASNEQFF.

The chain employs TRBV29-1 and TRBJ1-6; 11 positions match TRBD1. V lost 8 bases, J lost 11 bases, and 11 bases stayed unmatched. Germline-derived CDR1 and CDR2 are SQVTM and ANQGSEA. The CDR3 spans 14 residues. DNA of the CDR3: TGCAGCCTGGGACAGGGGGGGTCGGGGGCACCCCTCCACTTT. The encoded protein is CSLGQGGSGAPLHF.

The chain couples TRBV2 to TRBJ2-7; D remains ambiguous. The CDR3 length is 11 residues. V was trimmed by 6 bases and J by 5 bases, leaving 8 bases between them. In germline, CDR1 is SNHLY, CDR2 FYNNEI. The CDR3 coding sequence is TGTGCCAGCAGCGACACCCACGAGCAGTACTTC. It codes for CASSDTHEQYF.

This sequence joins TRBV29-1 and TRBJ2-1, with D maybe TRBD2 (5 bases). Trimming left V 6 bases short and J 3 bases short, with 15 bases between. This CDR3 has 14 residues. In germline, CDR1 is SQVTM, CDR2 ANQGSEA. CDR3 protein: CSVPLRAFYNEQFF. CDR3 coding DNA: TGCAGCGTCCCCCTGAGGGCTTTCTACAATGAGCAGTTCTTC.

J is TRBJ1-1 and V is TRBV3-1 (or the pseudogene TRBV3-2); D gene uncertain. Germline V lookup: CDR1 LGHDT, CDR2 YNNKEL (reference sequence). There are 16 residues in the CDR3. Trimming shortened V by 4 bases and J by 5 bases, and 20 bases separated the two germline ends. Here the CDR3 DNA reads TGTGCCAGCAGCCCCCTTAACGCGGGCCGAACAACTGAAGCTTTCTTT. It specifies CASSPLNAGRTTEAFF.

This clone was detected only once. This chain connects TRBV6-5 to TRBJ1-6; TRBD1 might be the D (5 bases). V gave up 5 bases and J gave up 5 bases, with 13 bases separating them. CDR1 and CDR2 (germline): MNHEY, SVGAGI. The CDR3 spans 15 residues. As DNA, the CDR3 is TGTGCCAGCAGTAGAGGGACGCTCGATAATTCACCCCTCCACTTT. Its protein product is CASSRGTLDNSPLHF.

This sequence joins TRBV5-1 and TRBJ2-3, with 9 bases identical to TRBD1. After removal of 8 bases from V and 2 bases from J, the junction contained 6 bases not matched to a gene. The germline gives CDR1 SGHRS, CDR2 YFSETQ. The CDR3 contains 14 residues. CDR3 amino acids: CASAGTGTTDTQYF. CDR3 DNA: TGCGCCAGTGCCGGGACAGGGACCACAGATACGCAGTATTTT.

Only one count was recorded for this clone. The V gene is TRBV5-1, the J gene TRBJ2-1; 9 bases line up with TRBD2. V shed 0 bases, J shed 9 bases, and the junction held 4 bases outside the gene matches. Germline-derived CDR1 and CDR2 are SGHRS and YFSETQ. The CDR3 extends over 14 amino acids. The CDR3: CASSLGGTSTEQFF. The CDR3 DNA is TGCGCCAGCAGCTTGGGTGGGACTAGCACTGAGCAGTTCTTC.

The rearrangement uses TRBV10-1 and TRBJ2-2; no clear D. With 2 bases removed from V and 5 bases from J, the gap between germline ends came to 12 bases. Germline V lookup: CDR1 WNHNN, CDR2 SYGVQD (reference sequence). The CDR3 spans 15 residues. In DNA form, the CDR3 reads TGCGCCAGCAGTGAGACTCCACCGGAGACCGGGGAGCTGTTTTTT. This sequence encodes CASSETPPETGELFF.

CDR3 bases: TGTGCCAGCAGCCCCGTCAGAGATACGCAGTATTTT. Translating gives CASSPVRDTQYF. This chain uses TRBV11-1 with TRBJ2-3; D uncertain. The length of the CDR3 is 12 residues. The V gene's germline CDR1 is SGHAT and CDR2 FQDESV (reference sequence). The ends were cut back, 5 bases at V and 5 bases at J, with 8 bases in the middle.

This rearrangement joins TRBV29-1 to TRBJ1-2, with a weak D call TRBD1 (6 bases). The CDR3 is 12 residues long. Trimming took off 4 bases at V and 4 bases at J, with 10 bases between the two ends. Germline CDR1 reads SQVTM; CDR2 reads ANQGSEA. The CDR3 loop is CSVAKQGYGYTF. DNA of the CDR3: TGCAGCGTTGCCAAACAGGGCTATGGCTACACCTTC.

The rearrangement uses TRBV3-1 (or the pseudogene TRBV3-2) and TRBJ2-7, with TRBD2 identical over 10 bases. The trim removed 4 bases at V and 10 bases at J, leaving 10 bases unmatched. Germline loops: CDR1 LGHDT, CDR2 YNNKEL (reference sequence). The CDR3 sequence is 14 residues long. The CDR3 DNA reads TGTGCCAGCAGCCCGAGCGGGAGGGCCAGAGGACAGTACTTC. Its protein product is CASSPSGRARGQYF.

Only one count was recorded for this clone. The chain joins TRBV4-1 to TRBJ2-5, with 7 bases lining up with TRBD2. Trimming at V came to 5 bases and at J to 2 bases, leaving 8 bases not matched to a gene. The CDR3 is 15 residues long. Per the germline V gene, CDR1 is MGHRA and CDR2 is YSYEKL. In DNA, the CDR3 is TGCGCCAGCAGCTGGGGGGGGACTGTGCAAGAGACCCAGTACTTC. It specifies CASSWGGTVQETQYF.

This sequence joins TRBV27 and TRBJ2-7, with TRBD1 identical over 10 bases. Trimming removed 5 bases from V and 4 bases from J; junction bases left unmatched: 5. Germline CDR1 reads MNHEY; CDR2 reads SMNVEV (reference sequence). CDR3 size: 14 residues. CDR3 coding DNA: TGTGCCAGCAGTCCCCGGGACAGGGGTTACGAGCAGTACTTC. Translating gives CASSPRDRGYEQYF.

This rearrangement joins TRBV12-3 or TRBV12-4 to TRBJ1-1; D call uncertain. This CDR3 is 11 amino acids long. The ends were cut back, 3 bases at V and 3 bases at J, with 2 bases in the middle. CDR3: CASSLYTEAFF. CDR3 sequence (DNA): TGTGCCAGCAGTTTGTACACTGAAGCTTTCTTT.

The chain joins TRBV9 to TRBJ2-7, with unresolved D. V was shortened by 4 bases and J by 0 bases, with 14 bases between the two germline ends. Germline CDR1 and CDR2: SGDLS and YYNGEE. CDR3 length: 15 residues. Here the CDR3 reads CASSPAPGSSYEQYF. The CDR3 bases are TGTGCCAGCAGCCCGGCGCCAGGTAGCTCCTACGAGCAGTACTTC.

The chain has TRBV5-6 and TRBJ2-7; TRBD1 matches 8 bases. Losses at the gene ends were 4 bases for V and 2 bases for J; bases not matched to a gene: 5. CDR1 and CDR2 (germline): SGHDT, YYEEEE. CDR3 size: 14 residues. The CDR3 bases are TGTGCCAGCAGCCCGTGGACAGGGACCTACGAGCAGTACTTC. Amino acids: CASSPWTGTYEQYF.

The gene calls are TRBV7-9 and TRBJ2-3; a weak D match, TRBD1 (5 bases). The V end lost 5 bases, the J end lost 1 base, and 7 bases lay between the germline ends. The CDR3 consists of 13 residues. Germline CDR1 is SEHNR and CDR2 is FQNEAQ (reference sequence). The CDR3 here is CASSLQGTDTQYF. The CDR3, as DNA: TGTGCCAGCAGCCTACAGGGCACAGATACGCAGTATTTT.

This chain uses TRBV15 with TRBJ2-7, with 9 bases identical to TRBD1. Germline lookup yields CDR1 LNHNV and CDR2 YYDKDF (reference sequence). The CDR3 has 16 amino acids. The junction had 14 bases not matched to a gene; V was cut back by 5 bases and J by 6 bases. In DNA, the CDR3 is TGTGCCACCAGCCGTGGAAATGTACAGGGGGCTAGCGAGCAGTACTTC. This codes for CATSRGNVQGASEQYF.

On this clone itself: Within the sample, other DNA sequences also encode this same CDR3. CDR3 sequence: CASSLGETQYF. The CDR3, as DNA: TGTGCCAGCAGTTTGGGAGAGACCCAGTACTTC. This chain joins TRBV12-3 or TRBV12-4 and TRBJ2-5; D remains ambiguous. This CDR3 region has 11 residues. V lost 3 bases and J lost 4, with 3 bases in between.

This chain connects TRBV11-2 to TRBJ2-7; 9 bases align to TRBD1. CDR3 length: 14 amino acids. From germline, CDR1 is SGHAT and CDR2 FQNNGV. After removal of 5 bases from V and 4 bases from J, the junction contained 6 bases not matched to a gene. The CDR3 is CASSATGGSYEQYF. The CDR3 DNA follows: TGTGCCAGCAGCGCGACAGGGGGGAGTTACGAGCAGTACTTC.

The chain's CDR3 is CAWSAAATENQPQHF. In nucleotides, the CDR3 is TGTGCCTGGAGCGCCGCGGCCACTGAAAATCAGCCCCAGCATTTT. V usage is TRBV30 and J usage is TRBJ1-5; D remains ambiguous. Trimming stripped 3 bases from V and 4 bases from J, with 16 bases between. Germline CDR1 and CDR2: GTSNPN and SVGIG (reference sequence). The CDR3 is 15 amino acids.

V usage is TRBV27 and J usage is TRBJ1-5; 8 bases fit TRBD1. V dropped 4 bases and J dropped 11; count of bases not matched to a gene: 13. The CDR3 runs 15 residues. Per the germline V gene, CDR1 is MNHEY and CDR2 is SMNVEV (reference sequence). The CDR3 nucleotides read TGTGCCAGCAGTTCCCCAGACAGGGGCCCCTCATCCCAGCATTTT. Protein: CASSSPDRGPSSQHF.

The J gene is TRBJ1-2, the V gene TRBV30; tentative D call: TRBD1 (5 bases). Germline-derived CDR1 and CDR2 are GTSNPN and SVGIG (reference sequence). CDR3 length equals 14 residues. Trimming cost V 2 bases and J 0 bases, with 10 bases left between them. This CDR3 reads CAWSTGLSNYGYTF. The CDR3 DNA reads TGTGCCTGGAGTACGGGACTCTCTAACTATGGCTACACCTTC. Based on the CDR3 plus reference TRBV30 and TRBJ1-2, the full variable domain is SQTIHQWPATLVQPVGSPLSLECTVEGTSNPNLYWYRQAAGRGLQLLFYSVGIGQISSEVPQNLSASRPQDRQFILSSKKLLLSDSGFYLCAWSTGLSNYGYTFGSGTRLTVV.

This chain joins TRBV27 and TRBJ2-5; D uncertain. V was trimmed by 5 bases and J by 6 bases, leaving 13 bases between them. The V gene's germline CDR1 is MNHEY and CDR2 SMNVEV (reference sequence). The CDR3 is made up of 13 amino acids. The CDR3 DNA reads as TGTGCCAGCAGTCCCCTGCGCGGCAAGACCCAGTACTTC. This encodes CASSPLRGKTQYF.

The chain uses TRBV4-2 and TRBJ1-1, with D unresolved. Germline-derived CDR1 and CDR2 are LGHNA and YNFKEQ. The CDR3 sequence is 14 residues long. Trimming shortened V by 0 bases and J by 1 base, and 6 bases separated the two germline ends. The CDR3 reads CASSQEVGNTEAFF. CDR3 sequence (DNA): TGTGCCAGCAGCCAAGAGGTGGGGAACACTGAAGCTTTCTTT.